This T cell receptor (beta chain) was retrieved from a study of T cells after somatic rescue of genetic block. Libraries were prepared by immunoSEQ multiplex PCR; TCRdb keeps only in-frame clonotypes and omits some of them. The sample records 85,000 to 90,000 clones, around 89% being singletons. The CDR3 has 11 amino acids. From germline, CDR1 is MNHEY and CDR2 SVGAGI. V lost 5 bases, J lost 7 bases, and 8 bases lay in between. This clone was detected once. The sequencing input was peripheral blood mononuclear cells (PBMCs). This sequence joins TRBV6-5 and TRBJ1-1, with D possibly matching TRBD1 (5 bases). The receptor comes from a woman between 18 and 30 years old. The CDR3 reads CASSQGDEAFF. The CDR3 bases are TGTGCCAGCAGTCAAGGGGATGAAGCTTTCTTT.